This T cell receptor beta chain was obtained from a study of T cell responses to AZD1222 COVID-19 vaccine. Clones were sequenced by immunoSEQ multiplex PCR, and TCRdb holds only the in-frame ones, with some missing. Among around 100,000 clones listed, under 95% were seen once. This clonotype was sampled from an adult in good health. Sequenced here: peripheral blood, sampled on day 0 of AZD1222 vaccination.

The chain's CDR3 is CASRLGTVYGYTF. CDR3 DNA sequence: TGTGCCAGCAGGCTCGGGACAGTCTATGGCTACACCTTC. The chain carries TRBV12-3 or TRBV12-4 and TRBJ1-2, with TRBD1 matching over 7 bases. Trimming cost V 6 bases and J 4 bases; bases outside gene matches: 5. This CDR3 is 13 amino acids long.